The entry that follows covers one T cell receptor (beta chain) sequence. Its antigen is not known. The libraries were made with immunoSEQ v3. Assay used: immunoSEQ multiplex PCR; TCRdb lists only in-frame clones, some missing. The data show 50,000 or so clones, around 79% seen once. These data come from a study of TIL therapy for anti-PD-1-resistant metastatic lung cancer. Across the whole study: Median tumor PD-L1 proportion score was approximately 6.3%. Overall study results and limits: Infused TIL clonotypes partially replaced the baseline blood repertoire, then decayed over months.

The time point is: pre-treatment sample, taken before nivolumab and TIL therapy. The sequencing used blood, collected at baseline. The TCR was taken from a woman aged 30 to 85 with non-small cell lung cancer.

The CDR3 protein is CASSWGTASNQPQHF. Here the CDR3 DNA reads TGTGCCAGTAGTTGGGGGACAGCGAGCAATCAGCCCCAGCATTTT. The chain couples TRBV19 to TRBJ1-5; 7 nucleotides match TRBD1. Germline V gene data show CDR1 as LNHDA and CDR2 as SQIVND (reference sequence). Trimming took 5 bases from V and 1 from J; bases not matched to a gene: 5. The CDR3 runs 15 residues.